One sample yielded the 12 T cell receptor beta chains listed below, sequenced in a study of cytomegalovirus exposure and HLA in healthy donors (dated by TCRdb to 2016 to 2017). Libraries were made using the immunoSEQ multiplex PCR assay. For the multiplex PCR, a mixture combining 60 forward primers for TCR Vbeta segments and 13 reverse primers for TCR Jbeta segments was used. This immuneACCESS table, as held by TCRdb, lists in-frame sequences with V and J called but not all clones. Of the missing ones, under half trace to an unresolved V gene in checked studies; the others have no known cause. For this sample there are roughly 140,000 clones; roughly 80% appear just once. Of the sample, over 2% falls within the top ten clones. Sequences were obtained from PBMCs. These TCRs come from a boy aged 2 to 10 in good health and CMV-seronegative.

J is TRBJ1-5 and V is TRBV4-2, with 8 bases identical to TRBD1. V trimming: 1 base; J trimming: 4 bases; junction bases outside the gene matches: 6. The CDR3 spans 16 residues. Germline values: CDR1 LGHNA, CDR2 YNFKEQ. CDR3 in amino acids: CASSQADRVGNQPQHF. The CDR3 coding sequence is TGTGCCAGCAGCCAAGCGGACAGGGTGGGGAATCAGCCCCAGCATTTT.

The chain is built from TRBV20-1 and TRBJ1-4; D unclear. V was cut by 0 bases and J by 8 bases, with 4 bases left in between. The CDR3 contains 11 residues. CDR1 is DFQATT, CDR2 SNEGSKA, per germline (reference sequence). The CDR3, as DNA: TGCAGTGCTAGAGATCCGGAAAAACTGTTTTTT. Its protein is CSARDPEKLFF.

This clone was detected a few times. V usage is TRBV4-3 and J usage is TRBJ2-5; the match to TRBD1 covers 10 bases. The CDR3 loop spans 15 amino acids. With 0 bases clipped from V and 5 bases from J, the junction kept 3 bases outside the gene matches. CDR1 is LGHNA and CDR2 is YSLEER in the germline V gene. CDR3: CASSQEDRGGETQYF. The CDR3 coding sequence is TGCGCCAGCAGCCAAGAGGACAGGGGGGGGGAGACCCAGTACTTC.

The rearrangement links TRBV4-1 to TRBJ1-2; the match to TRBD1 covers 10 bases. The CDR3 totals 17 residues. Germline CDR1 and CDR2: MGHRA and YSYEKL. The V gene end was trimmed by 2 bases and the J gene end by 4 bases; junction bases not matched to a gene: 10. The CDR3 nucleotides read TGCGCCAGCAGCCAACCGGGACAGGGGACGGTGGGCTATGGCTACACCTTC. This sequence encodes CASSQPGQGTVGYGYTF.

V and J are TRBV19 and TRBJ2-1, with TRBD1 matching 8 bases. Germline V lookup: CDR1 LNHDA, CDR2 SQIVND (reference sequence). V lost 3 bases, J lost 8 bases, and 9 bases stayed unmatched. The CDR3 is made up of 15 amino acids. The CDR3 DNA sequence: TGTGCCAGTAGTATTTCCGGACAGGGAGGAGATGAGCAGTTCTTC. Translation gives CASSISGQGGDEQFF.

The rearrangement joins TRBV6-4 to TRBJ2-3; D perhaps matches TRBD1 (5 bases). V was cut by 8 bases and J by 0 bases, with 12 bases left in between. The CDR3 spans 14 residues. Germline V lookup: CDR1 MRHNA, CDR2 SNTAGT. The CDR3 DNA sequence: TGTGCCAGCTCGCTGGGGCCCAGCACAGATACGCAGTATTTT. Encoded protein: CASSLGPSTDTQYF.

This clone was recorded only once. The gene calls are TRBV9 and TRBJ2-2; 10 bases align to TRBD2. The CDR3 extends over 19 amino acids. CDR1 is SGDLS and CDR2 is YYNGEE in the germline V gene. Unmatched junction bases numbered 15, after V lost 3 bases and J lost 4 bases. The chain's CDR3 is CASSGQGPSGRSGTGELFF. The CDR3 nucleotides read TGTGCCAGCAGCGGACAGGGGCCTAGCGGGAGATCTGGCACCGGGGAGCTGTTTTTT.

As to this clone: A junction end diverges from the germline sequence, so it may reflect a read error. The chain has TRBV29-1 and TRBJ2-5; D perhaps matches TRBD1 (5 bases). Germline CDR1 is SQVTM and CDR2 is ANQGSEA. The length of the CDR3 is 14 residues. The CDR3 region has the DNA TGCAGCGTTGGGGCAGGGAAACTTCCCTACGAGCAGCACTTC. Its protein product is CSVGAGKLPYEQHF.

The chain recombines TRBV19 with TRBJ1-4; 8 bases match TRBD1. CDR1 and CDR2 (germline): LNHDA, SQIVND (reference sequence). The CDR3 contains 17 residues. V dropped 9 bases and J dropped 2; count of bases not matched to a gene: 14. CDR3 in amino acids: CASHRGFKYSTNEKLFF. CDR3 nucleotide sequence: TGTGCCAGCCACAGGGGGTTTAAATACTCCACTAATGAAAAACTGTTTTTT. The entire variable domain, with the rest obtained from reference TRBV19 and TRBJ1-4, is as follows: DGGITQSPKYLFRKEGQNVTLSCEQNLNHDAMYWYRQDPGQGLRLIYYSQIVNDFQKGDIAEGYSVSREKKESFPLTVTSAQKNPTAFYLCASHRGFKYSTNEKLFFGSGTQLSVL.

The chain uses TRBV2 and TRBJ2-5; D may be TRBD1 (5 bases). TRBJ2-7 explains the end of the DNA better; the J call may be wrong. Germline CDR1 reads SNHLY; CDR2 reads FYNNEI. The length of the CDR3 is 14 residues. The CDR3 sequence is CASSVTAVSYEQYF. The CDR3 DNA is TGTGCCAGCTCAGTGACAGCAGTTTCCTACGAGCAGTACTTC.

The CDR3 coding sequence is TGTGCCAGCAGCTCTATGTGGGGCTCCACGGACGCCTACGAGCAGTACTTC. As protein: CASSSMWGSTDAYEQYF. J is TRBJ2-7 and V is TRBV13; D may be TRBD1 (5 bases). The length of the CDR3 is 17 residues. Germline V gene data show CDR1 as PRHDT and CDR2 as FYEKMQ (reference sequence). V lost 4 bases and J 2 bases, leaving 21 bases between the germline ends.

J is TRBJ2-1 and V is TRBV7-9, with D unresolved. The ends were cut back, 0 bases at V and 9 bases at J, with 9 bases in the middle. CDR3 length equals 13 residues. Germline V gives CDR1 SEHNR, CDR2 FQNEAQ (reference sequence). In DNA, the CDR3 is TGTGCCAGCAGCTTAGCCGGCGGAACTGAGCAGTTCTTC. Translated: CASSLAGGTEQFF.